The present T cell receptor (beta chain) was sequenced within a study of early T cells in non-severe SARS-CoV-2 infection. Study details: RNA in bulk from unsorted whole blood was sequenced, and chains were unpaired.

Researchers attached unique molecular identifiers to individual cDNA molecules. MiXCR, applied by TCRdb to the 5' RACE reads, yields one record per CDR3 protein. The sample lists 110,000 or so distinct CDR3 sequences, 9% to 13% occurring once. This clonotype has ten or more counts. V was pared by 7 bases and J by 0 bases, with 13 bases between. The CDR3 is made up of 16 amino acids. Per germline, CDR1 SGHNT and CDR2 YENEEA. V is TRBV11-3 and J is TRBJ2-6, with no clear D. Sequenced material: whole blood. The TCR was taken from an adult who was a healthcare worker with PCR-confirmed SARS-CoV-2 infection or an uninfected control (not recorded which). DNA of the CDR3: TGTGCCAGCAAAGGTCCGGGCGGCTCTGGGGCCAACGTCCTGACTTTC. This encodes CASKGPGGSGANVLTF.